This T cell receptor beta chain was obtained from a study of blood T cells in healthy people across ages. Findings and caveats of the study: PBMCs left unsorted prevented a conclusive naive versus antigen-experienced comparison.

Comments on this clonotype: Antigen: not known.

A second about 6 to 11 cycle PCR used barcoded and J-beta primers. Every single cDNA molecule received a tag from a template-switch adaptor with 12 random nucleotides. MiXCR, applied by TCRdb to the 5' RACE reads, yields one record per CDR3 protein. The sample carries over 600,000 distinct CDR3 sequences, about half recorded once. J lost 7 bases, V lost 1 base, and 6 bases had no gene match. The CDR3 totals 15 residues. The germline V gene has CDR1 SGHTA and CDR2 FQGTGA. This TCR derives from a man older than 75 in good health. This chain connects TRBV7-3 to TRBJ2-1; 8 bases line up with TRBD2. Sequenced input: blood. The CDR3 DNA reads as TGTGCCAGCAGCTTAAGTGGGACTAGTAATAATGAGCAGTTCTTC. Amino acids: CASSLSGTSNNEQFF.